This TCR beta chain comes out of a study of cytomegalovirus exposure and HLA in healthy donors (dated by TCRdb to between 2016 and 2019). Regarding the complete study: In an earlier analysis of 550 to 750 of the donors, around 300 Gb of sequence data and 100 million or so unique TCR beta sequences from 180 million or so T cells were reported. Roughly 300 gigabases of sequencing data and about 92 million unique TCR sequences made up an early release that covered around 640 HLA-typed donors. Of the roughly 400 genotyped donors, roughly 80% fell in the genetic ancestry cluster associated with self-reported Caucasian donors. The study was designed to test whether signatures of past pathogen exposure could be identified by cataloging public T cell receptors. The study used immunosequencing to profile the T cell repertoires of several hundred subjects and linked those repertoires to cytomegalovirus serostatus. Besides the first cohort of hundreds of subjects, a separate validation cohort made up of over 100 different subjects was used. High-throughput TCR immunosequencing, statistical association of individual TCRs with disease status, and machine learning were combined to predict cytomegalovirus infection status. To study patterns of TCR occurrence, a later analysis re-analyzed previously published TCR beta repertoires from several hundred donors and added high-resolution HLA genotyping. Rather than drawing on any new phenotypic data, the later analysis identified candidate immune exposures from TCR beta sequences and the way those sequences occurred across donors. An earlier analysis of approximately 640 of the donors applied high-throughput TCR beta sequencing to assess whether each TCR beta V gene segment acted as functional or pseudogenic. Alongside the repertoire data, information on donor age, sex, ethnicity and CMV serostatus was compiled. A later genetic analysis took genome-wide SNP genotypes for about 65% of the roughly 670 donors and used that subset as a discovery cohort. Every repertoire in the discovery cohort had been generated on one and the same sequencing platform. HLA typing covered class I and class II loci at four-digit resolution. Typing coverage differed by locus: A, B, C, DRB1 and DQB1 were typed in roughly 620-640 donors, DQA1 in 500 to 550, DPA1 in some 600, and DPB1 in approximately 450. Because of strong linkage in the cohort, four or five DR-DQ haplotypes were treated as single units for association and clustering. On average, roughly 200,000 unique TCR beta nucleotide sequences were sequenced per donor among 350 to 400 genotyped donors of the cohort, with roughly 18% of those sequences being non-productive.

As encoded in the germline V gene (reference sequence), CDR1 is SGHKS while CDR2 is YYEKEE. Including cysteine and phenylalanine, the CDR3 has 14 amino acids. Just CDR3 DNA is preserved here, 42 bases in frame from base 1. The germline V end is reduced by 0 bases and the J end by 8 bases; junction bases left unmatched: 6. The library was produced with the immunoSEQ multiplex PCR assay. The multiplex PCR relied on a mix of 60 forward primers for TCR Vbeta segments and 13 reverse primers for TCR Jbeta segments. The CDR3 region of rearranged TCR beta genes was amplified from genomic DNA by a multiplex PCR assay. The amplified TCR beta libraries were sequenced on the Illumina HiSeq System as 87-base-pair reads. On the authors' methods: A later analysis tallied roughly 76 million unique TCR beta chains across the 610 or so repertoires, and approximately 12 million of those chains were shared by two or more donors. To remove PCR and sequencing errors, raw reads were error-corrected and collapsed into unique sequences using a nearest-neighbor algorithm that merged closely related sequences. Alignment of CDR3 sequences to IMGT reference sequences was used to assign V, D and J gene segments. For a sequence to be retained, a match of at least six nucleotides was required to both a V gene segment and a J gene segment. A rearrangement was called productive if the CDR3 had no stop codons and remained in frame with V and J, and every other rearrangement was called non-productive. CDR3 was defined by IMGT convention, running from the second conserved V-encoded cysteine to the conserved J-encoded phenylalanine. The earlier analysis of some 580 of the donors excluded any sequence lacking an unambiguous match to a single V gene segment. In an earlier analysis of a few hundred of the donors, a V segment was called functional when productive rearrangements were above 56.7%, and segregating when the standard deviation between donors exceeded 5%. A statistical classification framework was built for diagnosing cytomegalovirus status from the catalog of TCR beta chain sequences. V and J gene assignment, in a later analysis, came from comparing TCR nucleotide sequences with IMGT/GENE-DB human TR gene sequences. The TCRdist pipeline was used in a later analysis to assign CDR3 sequences and most-parsimonious VDJ recombination scenarios. A later analysis defined each TCR beta chain by its CDR3 amino acid sequence plus V-gene family, and excluded reads lacking a unique V-gene family. To address suspected cross-contamination and a sequencing artifact, a later analysis removed some 620 highly shared, low-generation-probability nucleotide sequences. In a later analysis, a clonal expansion index for each public chain was calculated from normalized within-repertoire ranks of inferred template counts. In a later analysis, generation probabilities were computed with a VDJ recombination model fitted to out-of-frame rearrangements, and the resulting probabilities were checked against IGoR. A later analysis scored TCR-TCR, TCR-HLA and TCR-CMV co-occurrence with hypergeometric tests, applying a repertoire-size bias correction to TCR pairs. A later analysis estimated false discovery rates by permuting HLA or CMV assignments 20 times. In a later analysis, co-occurring TCRs were grouped with DBSCAN, and TCRdist sequence similarity was added when clustering was performed within HLA-allele-positive subsets. Repertoires with fewer than 30,000 or more than 120,000 public chains, plus five repertoires with anomalous nucleotide sharing, were excluded from co-occurrence clustering. As stored in TCRdb, this immuneACCESS dataset retains in-frame rearrangements with V and J assigned. A fraction of the clones does not appear; measured against another copy, unresolved V genes explain less than half of the discrepancy, and the remainder lacks a known reason. V, J and clone size were drawn from that table, and D and trimming were deduced from the DNA. This sample is represented by 100,000 or so clones; over 60% of them were singletons. The top ten clones comprise around 9.6% of the sample.

The paper's findings and limits, for the study overall: In vitro tests confirmed that a few of the cytomegalovirus-associated TCR beta chains recognize cytomegalovirus antigens. The study listed over 150 TCR beta chains as associated with cytomegalovirus. V-gene and J-gene trimming of TCR beta chains was associated with a missense DCLRE1C variant in a later genetic analysis, and the association was replicated in an independent cohort. According to a later genetic analysis, donors in an Asian-associated ancestry cluster had fewer N-insertions in productive TCRs than the approximately 710-donor mean. Because counts were too low, about 15 rarely observed V segments, including chromosome 9 orphons, were left out of the earlier analysis of some 640 of the donors. Correlated functional status among segregating V segments might be attributable to linkage disequilibrium, but an unknown experimental factor could not be ruled out. In a later analysis, most CMV-associated TCR beta chains were found to appear HLA-restricted, with HLA associations seemingly driven largely by CMV exposure. When HLA alleles, especially DR and DQ, strongly co-occurred, TCR associations were difficult to assign to individual alleles. Because HLA typing was unavailable for some donors at each locus, only the typed subset was used in association tests. A further reported finding was that TCR beta sequences accurately predicted the HLA-A and HLA-B alleles for most subjects in the first cohort. A cluster of highly shared sequence variants was judged likely to be a technical artifact of the sequencing pipeline. In a later analysis, about 16,000 TCR beta sequences were associated with specific HLA alleles at a false discovery rate of 0.05. Most TCR sequences were observed very rarely across donors, whereas some public TCRs were present in many individuals. A later analysis found that HLA-associated TCR beta chains were more clonally expanded and had lower generation probabilities than equally common non-associated chains. A later analysis found that TCR association rates varied across HLA loci, with DRB1 alleles showing the most associated TCRs and HLA-C alleles the fewest. A later analysis reported that several top co-occurrence clusters appeared linked to parvovirus B19, influenza, CMV and Epstein-Barr virus. The classifier was reported to diagnose cytomegalovirus status with high specificity and sensitivity in both the original cohort and the validation cohort. The presence/absence analyses assumed that sequencing depth was roughly uniform across donors, and that assumption may not be true. In an earlier analysis of around 600 of the donors, most TCR beta V segments were observed in productive rearrangements about 90% or about 30% of the time, broadly matching IMGT annotations. Some IMGT-functional V segments, including TRBV6-2 and TRBV6-3, could not be distinguished by the 87-base-pair reads and were therefore excluded. In this cohort, only TCR beta chains were sequenced, and detectable features were limited by the absence of alpha or paired-chain data. The only immune exposure information available for the cohort was CMV serostatus. It was suggested by the authors that the approach could potentially be generalized to other disease states and immunological phenotypes.

With regard to this clone: Its antigen has not been determined. No base quality values were provided; no much bigger clone lies one nucleotide off.

In total, roughly 710 healthy bone marrow donors made up the cohort. All cohort members were sampled while nominally healthy, although unrecorded immune exposures were likely present. The donor was CMV seropositive and was included in the group of some 290 seropositive cohort members. Every donor gave a peripheral blood sample, and the peripheral blood mononuclear cells from that sample were used for TCR beta sequencing. The Qiagen DNeasy Blood Extraction Kit was used to extract genomic DNA from the blood cell samples. The chain was built from TRBV5-5 and TRBJ2-3; TRBD2 aligns with 7 central bases. This TCR was recovered from a male donor in good health and CMV-seropositive. The sample taken for sequencing was PBMCs. The CDR3 amino acid sequence is: CASSLANAGVTQYF. The sequence in DNA is TGTGCCAGCAGCTTGGCCAATGCGGGAGTTACGCAGTATTTT.